Detailed here is one T cell receptor (beta chain). The antigen remains unidentified. At the Johns Hopkins FTIC core, DNA taken from cultured CD4+ T cells was sequenced by way of the Oncomine TCR Beta short-read assay. One entry per CDR3 protein, called by TCRdb with MiXCR from the PCR reads. There are 13,000 or so distinct CDR3 sequences in the sample; about two fifths occur only once, and 9.2% lies in the top ten. The data are from a study of vaccination and CD4 T cells after COVID-19. After removal of 6 bases from V and 3 bases from J, the junction contained 8 bases not matched to a gene. This CDR3 region has 14 residues. Germline CDR1 reads DFQATT; CDR2 reads SNEGSKA (reference sequence). Treatment in this sample: approximately nine-day PBMC culture with coronavirus spike peptide pools or control peptides (ViraFEST assay). ViraFEST enlarged antigen-specific T cell populations with peptide pools and afterwards sequenced TCRs.

This specimen was CD4+ T cells from blood, cultured in vitro, taken after SARS-CoV-2 vaccination. The V gene is TRBV20-1, the J gene TRBJ1-5, with 7 bases aligning to TRBD1. This TCR was sampled from a human donor who had recovered from COVID-19. Here the CDR3 DNA reads TGCAGTGCACGCCGGGACAGAGACAATCAGCCCCAGCATTTT. Protein product: CSARRDRDNQPQHF.